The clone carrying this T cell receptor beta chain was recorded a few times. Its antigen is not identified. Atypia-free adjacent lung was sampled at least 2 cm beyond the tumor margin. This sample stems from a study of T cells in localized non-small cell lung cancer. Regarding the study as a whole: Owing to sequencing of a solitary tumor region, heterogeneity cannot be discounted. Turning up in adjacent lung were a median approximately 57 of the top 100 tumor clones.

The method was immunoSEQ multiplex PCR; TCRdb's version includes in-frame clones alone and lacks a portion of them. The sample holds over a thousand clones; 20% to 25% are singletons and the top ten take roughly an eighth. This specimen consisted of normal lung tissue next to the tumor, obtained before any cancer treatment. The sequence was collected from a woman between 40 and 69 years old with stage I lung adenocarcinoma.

Written as DNA, the CDR3 is TGTGCCAGCAGCTGGGGCGTAGGGGAGGGATACGAGCAGTACTTC. Protein product: CASSWGVGEGYEQYF. This chain connects TRBV11-3 to TRBJ2-7; 7 nucleotides line up with TRBD2. CDR3 length: 15 residues. With V trimmed by 4 bases and J by 4 bases, 10 bases remained unmatched. Germline lookup yields CDR1 SGHNT and CDR2 YENEEA.